The T cell receptor beta chain described here comes from a study of identical twins. Findings and limits, study-wide: The presence of invariant MAIT and iNKT cells could partly confound analyses of zero-insertion sequences.

Template switching added a universal primer binding site, and final cDNA carried unique molecular identifiers. TCRdb processed the 5' RACE reads anew with MiXCR; each CDR3 protein has one entry. The data show a few hundred thousand distinct CDR3 sequences, with roughly 20% seen just once and about 12% held by the top ten. The CDR3 spans 15 residues. V lost 6 bases and J lost 0, with 12 bases in between. Note on this clonotype: Its target is unknown.

The TCR originated in a man over 45 in good health. This chain uses TRBV12-3 or TRBV12-4 with TRBJ1-3; D uncertain. Material: naive T cells sorted from blood. This chain's CDR3 is CASSSDRYSGNTIYF. In nucleotides, the CDR3 is TGTGCCAGCAGCTCGGACCGGTACTCTGGAAACACCATATATTTT.